Listed here is a single T cell receptor (beta chain). What it binds is unknown. Germline CDR1 is LNHDA and CDR2 is SQIVND (reference sequence). The trim removed 7 bases at V and 6 bases at J, leaving 10 bases unmatched. The CDR3 is 15 residues long. These data originate in a study of cytomegalovirus exposure and HLA in healthy donors. Primers included in the PCR were 60 Vbeta and 13 Jbeta primers. Data came from immunoSEQ multiplex PCR; TCRdb stores just in-frame clones and leaves some out. This table holds about 140,000 clones, around 77% found once. The donors, nominally healthy at sampling, likely had unrecorded immune exposures. Study outcomes and limitations: The study found most TCR sequences rare, yet found some public TCRs in many donors. TCR beta chain V- and J-gene trimming was linked, in a later analysis, to a missense variant in DCLRE1C. Several of the most significant clusters appeared linked to common viral pathogens, based on a later analysis.

The chain recombines TRBV19 with TRBJ2-1, with 9 bases matching TRBD1. This TCR derives from a man aged 25-45 years in good health and CMV-seronegative. Material for sequencing was PBMCs. The CDR3, as DNA: TGTGCCAGTACCCCCAGCGGACAGGGGCGCAATGAGCAGTTCTTC. The encoded protein is CASTPSGQGRNEQFF. Full variable domain (rest looked up from reference TRBV19 and TRBJ2-1): DGGITQSPKYLFRKEGQNVTLSCEQNLNHDAMYWYRQDPGQGLRLIYYSQIVNDFQKGDIAEGYSVSREKKESFPLTVTSAQKNPTAFYLCASTPSGQGRNEQFFGPGTRLTVL.